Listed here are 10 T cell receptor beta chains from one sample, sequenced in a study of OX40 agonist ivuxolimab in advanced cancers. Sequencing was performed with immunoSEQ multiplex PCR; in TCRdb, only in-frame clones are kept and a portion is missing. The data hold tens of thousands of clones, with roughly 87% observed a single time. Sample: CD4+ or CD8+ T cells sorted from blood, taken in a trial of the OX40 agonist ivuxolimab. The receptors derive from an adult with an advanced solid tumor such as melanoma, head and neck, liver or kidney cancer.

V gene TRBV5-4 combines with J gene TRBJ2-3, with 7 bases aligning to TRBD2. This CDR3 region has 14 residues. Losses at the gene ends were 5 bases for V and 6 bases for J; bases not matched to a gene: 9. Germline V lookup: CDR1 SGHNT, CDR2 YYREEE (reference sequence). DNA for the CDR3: TGTGCCAGCAGTCCGGGAGGTGTAAGTGATACGCAGTATTTT. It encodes CASSPGGVSDTQYF. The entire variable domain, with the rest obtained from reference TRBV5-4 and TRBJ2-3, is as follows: ETGVTQSPTHLIKTRGQQVTLRCSSQSGHNTVSWYQQALGQGPQFIFQYYREEENGRGNFPPRFSGLQFPNYSSELNVNALELDDSALYLCASSPGGVSDTQYFGPGTRLTVL.

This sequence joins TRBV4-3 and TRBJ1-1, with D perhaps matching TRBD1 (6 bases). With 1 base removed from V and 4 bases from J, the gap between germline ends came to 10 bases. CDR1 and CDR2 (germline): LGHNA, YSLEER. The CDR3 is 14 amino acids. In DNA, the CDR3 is TGCGCCAGCAGCCAAGGGGCAGGGGCCACTGAAGCTTTCTTT. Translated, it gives CASSQGAGATEAFF.

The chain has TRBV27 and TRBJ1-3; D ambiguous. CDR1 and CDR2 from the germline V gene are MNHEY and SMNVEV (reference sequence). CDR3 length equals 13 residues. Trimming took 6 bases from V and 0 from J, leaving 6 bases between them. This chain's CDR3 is CASSRGSGNTIYF. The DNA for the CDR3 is TGTGCCAGCAGCCGGGGCTCTGGAAACACCATATATTTT.

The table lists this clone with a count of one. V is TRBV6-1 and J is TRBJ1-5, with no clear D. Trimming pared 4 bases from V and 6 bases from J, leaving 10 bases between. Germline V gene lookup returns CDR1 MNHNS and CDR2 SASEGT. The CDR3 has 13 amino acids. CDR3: CASSAGRSQPQHF. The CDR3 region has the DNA TGTGCCAGCAGTGCAGGCAGAAGTCAGCCCCAGCATTTT.

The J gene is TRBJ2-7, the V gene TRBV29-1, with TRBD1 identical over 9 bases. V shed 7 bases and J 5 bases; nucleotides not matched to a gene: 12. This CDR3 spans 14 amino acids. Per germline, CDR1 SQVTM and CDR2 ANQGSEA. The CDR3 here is CSALDRGRWNEQYF. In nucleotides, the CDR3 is TGCAGCGCTCTGGACAGGGGAAGATGGAACGAGCAGTACTTC.

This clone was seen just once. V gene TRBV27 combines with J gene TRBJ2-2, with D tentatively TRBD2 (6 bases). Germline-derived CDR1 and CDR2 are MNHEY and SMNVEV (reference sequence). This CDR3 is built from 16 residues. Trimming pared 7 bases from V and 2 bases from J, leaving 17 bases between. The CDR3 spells CASTFLGRANTGELFF. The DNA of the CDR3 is TGTGCCAGCACCTTCCTCGGGAGAGCTAACACCGGGGAGCTGTTTTTT.

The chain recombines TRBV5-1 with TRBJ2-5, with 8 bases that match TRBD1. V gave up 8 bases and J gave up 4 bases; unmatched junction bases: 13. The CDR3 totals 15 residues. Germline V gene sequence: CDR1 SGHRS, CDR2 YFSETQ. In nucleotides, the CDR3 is TGCGCCAGTTCCTTTACAGGGGGTTTACTAGAGACCCAGTACTTC. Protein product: CASSFTGGLLETQYF. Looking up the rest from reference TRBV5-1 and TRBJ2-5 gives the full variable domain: KAGVTQTPRYLIKTRGQQVTLSCSPISGHRSVSWYQQTPGQGLQFLFEYFSETQRNKGNFPGRFSGRQFSNSRSEMNVSTLELGDSALYLCASSFTGGLLETQYFGPGTRLLVL.

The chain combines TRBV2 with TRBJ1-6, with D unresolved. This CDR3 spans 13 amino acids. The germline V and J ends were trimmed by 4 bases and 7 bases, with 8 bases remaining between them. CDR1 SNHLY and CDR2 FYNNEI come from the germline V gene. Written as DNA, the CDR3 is TGTGCCAGCAGTGTTTCAACGAATTCACCCCTCCACTTT. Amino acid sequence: CASSVSTNSPLHF. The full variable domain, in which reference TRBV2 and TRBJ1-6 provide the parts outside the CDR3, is EPEVTQTPSHQVTQMGQEVILRCVPISNHLYFYWYRQILGQKVEFLVSFYNNEISEKSEIFDDQFSVERPDGSNFTLKIRSTKLEDSAMYFCASSVSTNSPLHFGNGTRLTVT.

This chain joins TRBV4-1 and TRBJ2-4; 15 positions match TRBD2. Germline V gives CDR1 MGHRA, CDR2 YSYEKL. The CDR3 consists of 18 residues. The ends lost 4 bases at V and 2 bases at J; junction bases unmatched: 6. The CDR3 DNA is TGCGCCAGCAGCCTAGGACTAGCGGGAGGGGCCTCCAAAAACATTCAGTACTTC. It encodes CASSLGLAGGASKNIQYF.

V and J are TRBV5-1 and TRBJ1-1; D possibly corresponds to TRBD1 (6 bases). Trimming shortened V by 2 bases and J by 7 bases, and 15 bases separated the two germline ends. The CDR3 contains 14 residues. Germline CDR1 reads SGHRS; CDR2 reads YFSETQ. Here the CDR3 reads CASSLQGINGEAFF. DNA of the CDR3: TGCGCCAGCAGCTTACAGGGAATAAATGGTGAAGCTTTCTTT.